The clone carrying this TCR beta chain was recorded only once. The antigen is undetermined. An end of the junction does not agree with germline; a read error may underlie this. Each sample had two DNA replicates, about 0.47 ug blood or roughly 1.5 ug tissue. Only in-frame clones appear in the TCRdb table, and some are missing; sequencing was by immunoSEQ multiplex PCR. The repertoire holds tens of thousands of clones, with 84% as singletons. This CDR3 region has 13 residues. Germline lookup yields CDR1 SQVTM and CDR2 ANQGSEA. This sample was included in a study of early stage breast cancer tumors. Points from the study as a whole: Compared with adjacent normal breast tissue, tumors showed 2 to 3-fold greater T cell density and higher clonality.

This TCR was recovered from a person aged 45 to 59 with breast cancer. The sequenced sample was blood. The chain recombines TRBV29-1 with TRBJ2-3; 8 bases align to TRBD2. CDR3 sequence: CSVEEREGLPAFF. The CDR3 DNA follows: TGCAGCGTTGAAGAACGGGAGGGCCTGCCGGCATTTTTT.